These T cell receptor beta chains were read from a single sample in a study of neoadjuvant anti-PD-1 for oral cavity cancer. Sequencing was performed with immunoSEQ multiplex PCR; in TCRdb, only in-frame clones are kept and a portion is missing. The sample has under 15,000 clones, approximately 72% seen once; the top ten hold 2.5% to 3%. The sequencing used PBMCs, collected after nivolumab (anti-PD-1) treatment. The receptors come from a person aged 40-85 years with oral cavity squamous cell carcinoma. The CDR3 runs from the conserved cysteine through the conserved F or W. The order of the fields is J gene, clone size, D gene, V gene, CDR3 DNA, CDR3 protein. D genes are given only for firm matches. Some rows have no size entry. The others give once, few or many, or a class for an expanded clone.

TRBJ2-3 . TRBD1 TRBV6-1 TGTGCCAGCAGTCATGGGACAGGGGGCCGAGATACGCAGTATTTT CASSHGTGGRDTQYF
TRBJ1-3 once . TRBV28 TGTGCCAGCAGTTTTCTCCCGGGACGCGTCTCTGGAAACACCATATATTTT CASSFLPGRVSGNTIYF
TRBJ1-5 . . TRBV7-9 TGTGCCAGCAGCTTAACAGGGTTAACCCAGCCCCAGCATTTT CASSLTGLTQPQHF
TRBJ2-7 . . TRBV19 TGTGCCAGTAGTATGAGGGCCCACGGCGAGCAGTACTTC CASSMRAHGEQYF
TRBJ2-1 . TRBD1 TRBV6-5 TGTGCCAGCAGTTACTCCCTATGGACAGGGTCCGAGCAGTTCTTC CASSYSLWTGSEQFF
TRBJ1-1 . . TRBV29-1 TGCAGCGTTGGAGGGGACACTGAAGCTTTCTTT CSVGGDTEAFF
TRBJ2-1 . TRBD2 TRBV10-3 TGTGCCATCAGTGAGGGGGCTAGCGGGAGAGGCAATGAGCAGTTCTTC CAISEGASGRGNEQFF
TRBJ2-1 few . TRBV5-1 TGCGCCAGCAGCCCACGGGACACAAACTCCTACAATGAGCAGTTCTTC CASSPRDTNSYNEQFF
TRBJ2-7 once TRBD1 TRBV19 TGTGCCAGTAGTATGGGACAGGGTTACGAGCAGTACTTC CASSMGQGYEQYF
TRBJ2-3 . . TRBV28 TGTGCCAGCTCCCTTACGACATTCACAGATACGCAGTATTTT CASSLTTFTDTQYF
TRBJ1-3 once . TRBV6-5 TGTGCCAGCAGGGTTTATGAAGGAGGAAACACCATATATTTT CASRVYEGGNTIYF
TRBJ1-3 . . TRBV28 TGTGCCAGCAGTCGAGGACGGCTAAGCTCTGGAAACACCATATATTTT CASSRGRLSSGNTIYF
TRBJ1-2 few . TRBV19 TGTGCCAGTAGTATGAACTATGGCTACACCTTC CASSMNYGYTF
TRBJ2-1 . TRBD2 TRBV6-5 TGTGCCAGCAGGGCGACTAGCGCCACCTACAATGAGCAGTTCTTC CASRATSATYNEQFF
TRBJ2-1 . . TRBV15 TGTGCCACCAGCAAGAGAGAACCCTTAAATGAGCAGTTCTTC CATSKREPLNEQFF
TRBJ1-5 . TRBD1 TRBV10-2 TGCGCCACGGGTCAGGGGGAGGGTCAGCCCCAGCATTTT CATGQGEGQPQHF
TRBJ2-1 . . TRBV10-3 TGTGCCATCAGTGATGAGGGGAAGTATGAGCAGTTCTTC CAISDEGKYEQFF
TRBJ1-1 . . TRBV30 TGTGCCTGGAACTTACAGGGGAACACTGAAGCTTTCTTT CAWNLQGNTEAFF
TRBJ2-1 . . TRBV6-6 TGTGCCAGCAGCACGACCGGCCCCCCCGTGGGGAATGAGCAGTTCTTC CASSTTGPPVGNEQFF
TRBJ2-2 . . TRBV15 TGTGCCACCAAAGAGGCAGCGGCGAACACCGGGGAGCTGTTTTTT CATKEAAANTGELFF
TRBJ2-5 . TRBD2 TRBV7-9 TGTGCCAGCAGCTCACGGGCGGGAGGGCTGTGGCAAGAGACCCAGTACTTC CASSSRAGGLWQETQYF
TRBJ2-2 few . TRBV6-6 TGTGCCAGCGAGGGGCGGAACACCGGGGAGCTGTTTTTT CASEGRNTGELFF
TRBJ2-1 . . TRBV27 TGTGCCAGCAGTTTATTGGGCCAGCCCGAGAGGAATGAGCAGTTCTTC CASSLLGQPERNEQFF
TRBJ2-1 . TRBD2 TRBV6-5 TGTGCCAGCAGCATTAGCGGGAGGGTCGACAATGAGCAGTTCTTC CASSISGRVDNEQFF
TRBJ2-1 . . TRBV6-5 TGTGCCAGCAGTTACGGTAGAGCCCCAGGCTACAATGAGCAGTTCTTC CASSYGRAPGYNEQFF
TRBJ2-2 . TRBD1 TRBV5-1 TGCGCCAGCAGCTTCGGGACAGGGGATGGCGGGGAGCTGTTTTTT CASSFGTGDGGELFF
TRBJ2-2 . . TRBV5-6 TGTGCCAGCAGCTTGGGGGCGAACACCGGGGAGCTGTTTTTT CASSLGANTGELFF
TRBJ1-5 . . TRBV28 TGTGCCAGCAGTCCCTCCCAGCGAAATCAGCCCCAGCATTTT CASSPSQRNQPQHF
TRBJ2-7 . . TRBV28 TGTGCCAGCAGTTTAGGCGGACCATACGAGCAGTACTTC CASSLGGPYEQYF
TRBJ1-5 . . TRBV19 TGTGCCAGTAGTAATCAGCCCAATCAGCCCCAGCATTTT CASSNQPNQPQHF
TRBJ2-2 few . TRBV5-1 TGCGCCAGCAGCGCTGACAGGTTTCACACCGGGGAGCTGTTTTTT CASSADRFHTGELFF
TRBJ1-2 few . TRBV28 TGTGCCAGCACTAACAGGGTAGTCGGCTACACCTTC CASTNRVVGYTF
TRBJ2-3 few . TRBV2 TGTGCCAGCAGAGAAGCGAATCCGCAGTATTTT CASREANPQYF
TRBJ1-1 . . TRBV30 TGTGCCTGGAGTCAGACACTGAACACTGAAGCTTTCTTT CAWSQTLNTEAFF
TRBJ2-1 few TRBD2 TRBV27 TGTGCCAGCAGAGGGGCCGGGACTAGCGGGAGCAATGAGCAGTTCTTC CASRGAGTSGSNEQFF
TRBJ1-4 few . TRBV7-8 TGTGCCAGCAGCTTAGCTAGCTCCAATGAAAAACTGTTTTTT CASSLASSNEKLFF
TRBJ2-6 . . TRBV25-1 TGTGCCAGCACCGGCTTACGAGGTTCTGGGGCCAACGTCCTGACTTTC CASTGLRGSGANVLTF